What follows describes a single T cell receptor (beta chain). What it binds is not known. This entry belongs to a study of T cell responses to AZD1222 COVID-19 vaccine. Whole-study results and caveats: As reported, nearly half of all spike-specific TCRs target variant regions that are unmutated. Baseline antibody screening turned up just six seropositive AZD1222 recipients.

The protocol was immunoSEQ multiplex PCR, while the TCRdb copy is restricted to in-frame clones and leaves out a portion. The sample holds roughly 91,000 clones; 90% are singletons and the top ten take 3%. This clonotype originated in an adult in good health. The sequences come from peripheral blood, collected on day 0 of AZD1222 vaccination.

The CDR3 region is CASSYDGGYNEQFF. As DNA, the CDR3 is TGTGCCAGCAGTTACGACGGGGGATACAATGAGCAGTTCTTC. This chain connects TRBV6-5 to TRBJ2-1; a weak D match, TRBD2 (6 bases). The germline V gene encodes CDR1 MNHEY and CDR2 SVGAGI. This CDR3 contains 14 residues. V lost 2 bases and J lost 4, with 9 bases in between.